This T cell receptor beta chain was sequenced in a study of T cell repertoires in aging, cancer and after chemotherapy. Study as a whole: Glioblastoma patients receiving temozolomide-based therapy gave paired samples before and after chemotherapy. The study's findings and limits: Age-matched healthy donors had significantly more diverse, less clonal blood TCR repertoires than untreated cancer patients. The repertoire data cannot show anything about immunological memory following chemotherapy. Loss of evenness, beyond lost richness, contributed to age-related TCR diversity decline in cancer patients.

Within the sample, this clonotype is medium-sized. Its cognate antigen is unknown. TCR beta rearrangements were amplified from peripheral blood genomic DNA. TRB rearrangements spanning V, D and J were amplified using mixed TRB-A/B primers. A single record per CDR3 protein comes from TCRdb applying MiXCR to the multiplex PCR reads. The sample holds 2,500 to 3,500 distinct CDR3 sequences, 25% to 30% seen once. This CDR3 region has 13 residues. Between the trimmed V and J ends, which lost 4 bases and 4 bases, there was a span of 11 bases. Germline CDR1 and CDR2: MNHEY and SVGAGI. The chain carries TRBV6-5 and TRBJ2-7, with D possibly TRBD2 on 6 matching bases. Sequencing used blood. The receptor comes from a human donor with a solid tumor. In DNA form, the CDR3 reads TGTGCCAGCAGTTCGCCCGGGACTTACGAGCAGTACTTC. Encoded protein: CASSSPGTYEQYF.